A selection of T cell receptor beta chains follows, all from one sample in a study of blood T cell repertoires in COVID-19. TCRdb keeps only in-frame clones here, not all; method: immunoSEQ multiplex PCR. Of roughly 100,000 clones detected, less than 80% appear once; the ten largest clones hold more than 5%. The sample comprised peripheral blood. The receptors derive from a man of 80 years or more with COVID-19, enrolled during active disease. Each CDR3 is given with its conserved first and last residue. D genes are given only for firm matches. Clone size is given for some rows only: seen once, a few or many times, or a class if the clone is expanded.

j_call clone_size v_call d_call cdr3_nt cdr3_aa
TRBJ2-3 - TRBV6-5 TRBD1 TGTGCCAGCCGGTTACAGGGGGCAGAAGATACGCAGTATTTT CASRLQGAEDTQYF
TRBJ2-5 - TRBV19 - TGTGCCAGTAGTAAGACAGGCCAAGAGACCCAGTACTTC CASSKTGQETQYF
TRBJ2-3 - TRBV19 - TGTGCCAGTAGTAGGTCGAGCTATCTCAGGTCGGATACGCAGTATTTT CASSRSSYLRSDTQYF
TRBJ2-2 - TRBV28 - TGTGCCAGCACCGACCACGGAGTGGACACCGGGGAGCTGTTTTTT CASTDHGVDTGELFF
TRBJ1-5 - TRBV7-2 TRBD1 TGTGCCAGCAGTTCGGGACAGGGGATTCAGCCCCAGCATTTT CASSSGQGIQPQHF
TRBJ1-5 - TRBV6-5 - TGTGCCAGCAGTTACTTCGTAGGGGGGCCCCAGCATTTT CASSYFVGGPQHF
TRBJ2-7 - TRBV4-3 - TGCGCCAGCAGCCAAGTCCTAGCTGCCTACGAGCAGTACTTC CASSQVLAAYEQYF
TRBJ2-3 few TRBV6-2/TRBV6-3 - TGTGCCAGCAGTTACAAGGCAGGGTGGGATACGCAGTATTTT CASSYKAGWDTQYF
TRBJ2-3 - TRBV19 - TGTGCCAGCCGAAGGACGGACTCCCCATCTAGCACAGATACGCAGTATTTT CASRRTDSPSSTDTQYF
TRBJ1-4 - TRBV2 TRBD1 TGTGCCAGCAGTGGAACAGGGGAGAGTCCTTTGGATGAAAAACTGTTTTTT CASSGTGESPLDEKLFF
TRBJ2-1 - TRBV5-1 TRBD2 TGCGCCAGCAGCTTAAGTCCGGGACTAGCGAGATCCTACAATGAGCAGTTCTTC CASSLSPGLARSYNEQFF
TRBJ2-1 - TRBV5-1 - TGCGCCAGCAGCTTAAGTGAGACTAGTTTCTACAATGAGCAGTTCTTC CASSLSETSFYNEQFF
TRBJ2-5 - TRBV10-3 TRBD1 TGTGCCATCAGCGCCGGGACAGGGCACGAGACCCAGTACTTC CAISAGTGHETQYF
TRBJ2-3 - TRBV28 TRBD2 TGTGCCAGCAGTTTTAGCGGGAGGGCAACAGATACGCAGTATTTT CASSFSGRATDTQYF
TRBJ1-5 - TRBV6-6 - TGTGCCAGCAGTTACTCACTGAGGCCCCAGCATTTT CASSYSLRPQHF
TRBJ2-1 - TRBV4-3 - TGCGCCAGCAGCCCCATAAATGCTAGCCCCAAACCCGACGAGCAGTTCTTC CASSPINASPKPDEQFF
TRBJ1-4 - TRBV10-3 - TGTGCCACCGGTTTGGAAGTGGGGGCAGGCGAAAAACTGTTTTTT CATGLEVGAGEKLFF
TRBJ2-1 - TRBV11-3 - TGTGCCAGCAGCTCCGGACTGTTGTCCTACAATGAGCAGTTCTTC CASSSGLLSYNEQFF
TRBJ2-1 few TRBV11-2 TRBD1 TGTGCCAGCTCAGGACAGGGGAACAGGAATGAGCAGTTCTTC CASSGQGNRNEQFF
TRBJ2-5 - TRBV6-6 TRBD1 TGTGCCAGCAGTTACCGGACAGGGCAGGAGACCCAGTACTTC CASSYRTGQETQYF